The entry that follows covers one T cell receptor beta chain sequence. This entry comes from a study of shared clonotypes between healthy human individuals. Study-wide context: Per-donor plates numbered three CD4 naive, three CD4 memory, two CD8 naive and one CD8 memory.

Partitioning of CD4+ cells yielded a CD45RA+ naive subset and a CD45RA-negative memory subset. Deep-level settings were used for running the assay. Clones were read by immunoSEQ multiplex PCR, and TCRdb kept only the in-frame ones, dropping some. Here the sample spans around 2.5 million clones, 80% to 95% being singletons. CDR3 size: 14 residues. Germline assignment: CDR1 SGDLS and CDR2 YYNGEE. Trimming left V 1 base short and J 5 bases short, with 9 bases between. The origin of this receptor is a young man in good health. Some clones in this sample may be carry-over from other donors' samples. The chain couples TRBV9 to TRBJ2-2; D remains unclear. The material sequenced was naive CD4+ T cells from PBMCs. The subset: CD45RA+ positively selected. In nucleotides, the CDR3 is TGTGCCAGCAGCGTAAACTTGGCTACCGGGGAGCTGTTTTTT. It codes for CASSVNLATGELFF.